This T cell receptor beta chain emerged from a study of T-cell memory formation after mild COVID-19. Across the whole study: There were largely donor-specific TCR clusters.

This clonotype has more than one count but fewer than ten. One entry per CDR3 protein, called by TCRdb with MiXCR from the 5' RACE reads. The table lists approximately 250,000 distinct CDR3 sequences, roughly a sixth of them singletons, with around a fifth in the top ten. Sequencing used PBMCs or a T cell subset sorted from them (not recorded which). The TCR sequence derives from a man aged 18 to 35 who had mild COVID-19 (a few samples of this study predate the infection). Cell type and time point are not known.

CDR3 DNA: TGCGCCAGCAGCCAAGGAATCGACAGATTTTATCAGCCCCAGCATTTT. As protein: CASSQGIDRFYQPQHF. This chain links TRBV4-3 with TRBJ1-5; D possibly corresponds to TRBD1 (5 bases). V lost 1 base, J lost 5 bases, and 15 bases lay in between. This CDR3 has 16 residues. Germline CDR1 is LGHNA and CDR2 is YSLEER.